The clone carrying this TCR beta chain was counted between two and nine times. This sample was included in a study of follicular helper T cells after annual influenza vaccination. Profiled with immunoSEQ multiplex PCR; TCRdb holds only in-frame clones, not every one. The sample includes about 6,800 clones, more than 70% of them seen just once. Specified time point: 2015-2016 season, 7 days after influenza vaccination. Between about 40 and 110 mL of blood was drawn per time point. Non-naive CD4+CXCR5+PD-1+ cTfh were sorted into ICOS+CD38+ and ICOS-CD38- fractions. The clonotype comes from an adult who received the influenza vaccine. Sequenced material: CXCR5+ CD38- circulating T follicular helper cells from blood, taken 7 days after influenza vaccination. Described subset: circulating Tfh, non-naive CD4+CXCR5+PD-1+ (ICOS+CD38+ or ICOS-CD38-).

CDR3 loop: CASSSKTYGYTF. The CDR3 DNA is TGTGCCAGTAGTTCGAAGACCTATGGCTACACCTTC. This chain links TRBV19 with TRBJ1-2; no definite D call. The V end lost 5 bases, the J end lost 4 bases, and 8 bases lay between the germline ends. The CDR3 extends over 12 amino acids. Germline CDR1 is LNHDA and CDR2 is SQIVND (reference sequence).